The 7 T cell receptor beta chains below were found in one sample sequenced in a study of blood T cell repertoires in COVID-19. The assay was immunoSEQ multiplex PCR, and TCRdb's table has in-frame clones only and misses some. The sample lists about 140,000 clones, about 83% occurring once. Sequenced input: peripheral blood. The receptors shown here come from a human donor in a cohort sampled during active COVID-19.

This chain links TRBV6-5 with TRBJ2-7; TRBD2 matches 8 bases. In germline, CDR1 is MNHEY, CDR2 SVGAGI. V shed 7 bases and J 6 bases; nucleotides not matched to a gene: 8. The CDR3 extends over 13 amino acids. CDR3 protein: CASTPPGRGEQYF. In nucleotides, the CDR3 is TGTGCCAGCACGCCCCCCGGGAGGGGCGAGCAGTACTTC.

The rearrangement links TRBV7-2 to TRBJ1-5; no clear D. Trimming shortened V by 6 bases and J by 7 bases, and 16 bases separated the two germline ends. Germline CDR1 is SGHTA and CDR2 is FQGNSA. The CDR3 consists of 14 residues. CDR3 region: CASSQGRDSQPQHF. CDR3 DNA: TGTGCCAGCAGTCAAGGGAGGGATTCCCAGCCCCAGCATTTT.

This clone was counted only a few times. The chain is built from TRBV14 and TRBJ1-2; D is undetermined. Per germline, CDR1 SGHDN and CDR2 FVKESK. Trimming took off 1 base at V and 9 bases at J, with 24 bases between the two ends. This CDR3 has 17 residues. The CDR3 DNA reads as TGTGCCAGCAGCCAAGCCACTGGGCCGGCAGGTTTCGGTAGCTACACCTTC. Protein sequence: CASSQATGPAGFGSYTF.

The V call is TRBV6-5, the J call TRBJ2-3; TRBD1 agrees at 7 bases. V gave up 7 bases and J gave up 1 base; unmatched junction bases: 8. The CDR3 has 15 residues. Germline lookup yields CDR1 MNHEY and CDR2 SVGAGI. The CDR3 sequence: CASIPRQGGTDTQYF. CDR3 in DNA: TGTGCCAGCATCCCTAGGCAGGGGGGCACAGATACGCAGTATTTT.

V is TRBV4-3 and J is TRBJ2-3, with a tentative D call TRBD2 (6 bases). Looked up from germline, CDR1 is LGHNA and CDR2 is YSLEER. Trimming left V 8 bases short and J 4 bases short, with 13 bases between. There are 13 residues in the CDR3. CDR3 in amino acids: CASGRGLADTQYF. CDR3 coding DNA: TGCGCCAGCGGGCGGGGCCTTGCAGATACGCAGTATTTT.

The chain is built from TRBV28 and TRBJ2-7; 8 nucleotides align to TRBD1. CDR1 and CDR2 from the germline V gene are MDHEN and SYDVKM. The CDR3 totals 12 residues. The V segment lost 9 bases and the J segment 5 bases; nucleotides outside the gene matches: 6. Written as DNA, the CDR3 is TGTGCCAGTGTGACAGGGGTCGACGAGCAGTACTTC. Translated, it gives CASVTGVDEQYF.

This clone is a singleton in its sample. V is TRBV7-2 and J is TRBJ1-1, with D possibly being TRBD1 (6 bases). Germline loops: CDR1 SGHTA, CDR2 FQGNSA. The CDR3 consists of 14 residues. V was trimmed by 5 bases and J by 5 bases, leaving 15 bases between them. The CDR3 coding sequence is TGTGCCAGCAGCCCCCAGGGGCGGAGGACTGAAGCTTTCTTT. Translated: CASSPQGRRTEAFF.